What follows describes a single T cell receptor (beta chain). Its antigen is not identified. The data originate from a study of beta chain features in type 1 diabetes. General study points: A moderate, significant TCRB CDR3 shortening appeared in type 1 diabetes across four CD4+ subsets. The study found that naive, central memory and Treg TCRB repertoires appeared more similar in patients than in healthy donors.

The isolated RNA, all of it, was reverse transcribed, so expressed TCRB transcripts were what got sequenced. Method: immunoSEQ multiplex PCR; TCRdb's copy keeps in-frame clones and lacks some. The repertoire includes under 300,000 clones, around 25% of them detected once, and about 0.011% sits in the top ten. This sequence was found in a woman aged 25 to 39 with type 1 diabetes. The sample was naive CD4+ T cells from blood.

The CDR3 loop is CSVSQGARSNEQFF. The CDR3 coding sequence is TGCAGCGTTTCCCAGGGGGCGCGATCAAATGAGCAGTTCTTC. The chain couples TRBV29-1 to TRBJ2-1; TRBD1 aligns across 8 bases. The length of the CDR3 is 14 residues. V lost 5 bases to trimming and J lost 7 bases; unmatched junction nucleotides: 10. The germline CDR1 and CDR2 sequences are SQVTM and ANQGSEA.